This note documents a single TCR beta chain sequence. Its antigen is as yet unknown. CD4+ cells yielded CD45RA+ naive and CD45RA-negative memory subsets. Per sorted-subset replicate PCR, input was 200 to 250 ng DNA, representing tens of thousands of T cell genomes. Profiling relied on immunoSEQ multiplex PCR, and the TCRdb table lists in-frame clones only, not all of them. The table records hundreds of thousands of clones, around 97% of them present only once. The sample comes from a study of shared clonotypes between healthy human individuals. Study background: Each donor contributed plates that comprised three CD4 naive, three CD4 memory, two CD8 naive and one CD8 memory.

Germline lookup yields CDR1 SEHNR and CDR2 FQNEAQ (reference sequence). CDR3 length: 15 residues. Overall study findings and caveats: Naive subsets usually exceeded memory subsets in estimated richness.

The sequence derives from a woman in her twenties or thirties in good health. This chain joins TRBV7-9 and TRBJ2-5; TRBD2 might be the D (6 bases). The DNA end is more similar to TRBJ2-7, so the J call may be wrong. The source material was naive CD4+ T cells sorted from blood. Subset: CD45RA+ positively selected. The CDR3 region is CASSLGAGLTYEQYF. The CDR3 coding sequence is TGTGCCAGCAGCTTAGGAGCGGGCTTAACCTACGAGCAGTACTTC.